Shown below are 17 T cell receptor beta chains from a single sample sequenced in a study of shared clonotypes between healthy human individuals. The method was immunoSEQ multiplex PCR; TCRdb's version includes in-frame clones alone and lacks a portion of them. The table lists about 2 million clones, roughly 96% of them singletons. The material sequenced was naive CD4+ T cells sorted from blood. This sample's subset: CD45RA+ positively selected. These TCRs come from a man in his late teens or twenties in good health.

The chain employs TRBV2 and TRBJ2-3, with 7 bases lining up with TRBD1. Trimming cost V 6 bases and J 2 bases; bases outside gene matches: 8. The CDR3 extends over 15 amino acids. Germline V gene sequence: CDR1 SNHLY, CDR2 FYNNEI. This CDR3 reads CASRTGQVITDTQYF. The CDR3, as DNA: TGTGCCAGCAGGACCGGACAGGTTATCACAGATACGCAGTATTTT.

The chain is built from TRBV5-1 and TRBJ2-7; 11 bases match TRBD2. In germline, CDR1 is SGHRS, CDR2 YFSETQ. CDR3 length: 14 amino acids. V lost 4 bases to trimming and J lost 0 bases; unmatched junction nucleotides: 0. The CDR3 DNA sequence: TGCGCCAGCAGCACTAGCGGGAGCTCCTACGAGCAGTACTTC. Translating it yields CASSTSGSSYEQYF.

Many counts were recorded for this clone. Within the sample, other DNA sequences also encode this same CDR3. V gene TRBV29-1 combines with J gene TRBJ1-1, with TRBD1 matching 8 bases. The germline gives CDR1 SQVTM, CDR2 ANQGSEA. This CDR3 is built from 12 residues. This chain's CDR3 is CSGGQGNTEAFF. CDR3 bases: TGCAGTGGAGGACAGGGGAACACTGAAGCTTTCTTT.

V and J are TRBV7-6 and TRBJ1-2; D call uncertain. This CDR3 region has 13 residues. Per germline, CDR1 SGHVS and CDR2 FNYEAQ. V lost 5 bases and J lost 2, with 9 bases in between. CDR3 nucleotide sequence: TGTGCCAGCAGCAAGGACTGGAACTATGGCTACACCTTC. Amino acid sequence: CASSKDWNYGYTF.

The table lists this clone with a count of one. This chain connects TRBV11-2 to TRBJ1-1; TRBD1 agrees at 7 bases. Germline-derived CDR1 and CDR2 are SGHAT and FQNNGV. V was clipped by 1 base and J by 3 bases; unmatched bases: 11. The CDR3 spans 17 residues. Written as DNA, the CDR3 is TGTGCCAGCAGCTTAGCCATTACCGCACAGGGGTACACTGAAGCTTTCTTT. Translating it yields CASSLAITAQGYTEAFF.

CDR3 sequence reads: CASSVAGIETQYF. The CDR3, as DNA: TGTGCCAGCAGCGTAGCAGGTATCGAGACCCAGTACTTC. This chain joins TRBV9 and TRBJ2-5; D gene uncertain. The CDR3 has 13 residues. Between the trimmed V and J ends, which lost 0 bases and 5 bases, there was a span of 8 bases. CDR1 is SGDLS, CDR2 YYNGEE, per germline.

The V and J genes are TRBV6-6 and TRBJ1-6; the match to TRBD1 covers 7 bases. V trimming: 8 bases; J trimming: 0 bases; junction bases outside the gene matches: 7. The CDR3 has 16 residues. CDR1 MNHNY and CDR2 SVGAGI come from the germline V gene (reference sequence). CDR3 nucleotides: TGTGCCAGCGGTAAGGGGGCCAACTCCTATAATTCACCCCTCCACTTT. Its protein is CASGKGANSYNSPLHF.

This rearrangement joins TRBV7-8 to TRBJ2-5; D is unclear. Trimming stripped 1 base from V and 4 bases from J, with 16 bases between. This CDR3 spans 16 amino acids. Germline V gene sequence: CDR1 SGHVS, CDR2 FQNEAQ. The CDR3: CASSLGVVVGVETQYF. The CDR3 region has the DNA TGTGCCAGCAGCTTAGGCGTCGTGGTTGGGGTAGAGACCCAGTACTTC.

The chain couples TRBV5-1 to TRBJ2-1, with 10 bases that match TRBD2. Germline V CDR1 and CDR2: SGHRS, YFSETQ. V was clipped by 4 bases and J by 6 bases; unmatched bases: 7. The CDR3 is 15 amino acids. The CDR3: CASSPPSGGPNEQFF. CDR3 nucleotide sequence: TGCGCCAGCAGCCCCCCTAGCGGGGGTCCCAATGAGCAGTTCTTC.

The chain employs TRBV6-1 and TRBJ1-1, with 9 bases identical to TRBD1. Germline assignment: CDR1 MNHNS and CDR2 SASEGT. V shed 9 bases and J 3 bases; nucleotides not matched to a gene: 8. The CDR3 sequence is 14 residues long. The CDR3 DNA is TGTGCCAGTTCACCGGGACAGGGTCACACTGAAGCTTTCTTT. Its translation is CASSPGQGHTEAFF.

The chain couples TRBV2 to TRBJ1-5; D call uncertain. The CDR3 covers 15 residues. The ends were cut back, 3 bases at V and 3 bases at J, with 12 bases in the middle. Germline CDR1 is SNHLY and CDR2 is FYNNEI. Here the CDR3 DNA reads TGTGCCAGCAGTGATACGTCGGGCTCCAATCAGCCCCAGCATTTT. This gives the protein CASSDTSGSNQPQHF. Supplemented by reference TRBV2 and TRBJ1-5, the full variable domain reads EPEVTQTPSHQVTQMGQEVILRCVPISNHLYFYWYRQILGQKVEFLVSFYNNEISEKSEIFDDQFSVERPDGSNFTLKIRSTKLEDSAMYFCASSDTSGSNQPQHFGDGTRLSIL.

This chain joins TRBV7-9 and TRBJ2-3, with a tentative D call TRBD2 (7 bases). The CDR3 sequence is 19 residues long. Germline V gene sequence: CDR1 SEHNR, CDR2 FQNEAQ (reference sequence). V was cut by 2 bases and J by 3 bases, with 24 bases left in between. This CDR3 reads CASSLSRVSVGGPTDTQYF. As DNA, the CDR3 is TGTGCCAGCAGCTTATCCAGGGTTTCGGTCGGGGGGCCTACAGATACGCAGTATTTT.

For this clone: The junction differs from germline at one of its ends, possibly a read error. The chain links TRBV30 to TRBJ1-2; weak D call: TRBD1 (5 bases). This CDR3 contains 13 residues. Germline lookup yields CDR1 GTSNPN and CDR2 SVGIG (reference sequence). CDR3: CARSVNGGYGYTF. DNA for the CDR3: TGTGCCCGGAGTGTAAACGGGGGCTATGGCTACACCTTC.

This clone was observed once. The gene calls are TRBV5-1 and TRBJ2-7; possibly TRBD1 or TRBD2 for D (5 bases each). Germline V CDR1 and CDR2: SGHRS, YFSETQ. This CDR3 contains 15 residues. V was shortened by 0 bases and J by 3 bases, with 13 bases between the two germline ends. The CDR3 protein is CASSLVEGRSYEQYF. The CDR3 DNA sequence: TGCGCCAGCAGCTTGGTTGAGGGGAGAAGCTACGAGCAGTACTTC. Variable domain in full (rest from reference TRBV5-1 and TRBJ2-7): KAGVTQTPRYLIKTRGQQVTLSCSPISGHRSVSWYQQTPGQGLQFLFEYFSETQRNKGNFPGRFSGRQFSNSRSEMNVSTLELGDSALYLCASSLVEGRSYEQYFGPGTRLTVT.

On this clone itself: Distinct nucleotide sequences in the sample also encode this CDR3. This sequence joins TRBV7-9 and TRBJ2-7, with 9 bases aligning to TRBD2. The CDR3 totals 14 residues. V trimming: 3 bases; J trimming: 5 bases; junction bases outside the gene matches: 5. The germline V gene has CDR1 SEHNR and CDR2 FQNEAQ (reference sequence). CDR3 in DNA: TGTGCCAGCAGCTTCGGCGGGAGGGCCAACGAGCAGTACTTC. This gives the protein CASSFGGRANEQYF.

The chain has TRBV10-2 and TRBJ1-5; D unclear. Trimming took 0 bases from V and 3 from J, leaving 6 bases between them. The CDR3 has 14 residues. From germline, CDR1 is WSHSY and CDR2 SAAADI. The CDR3 bases are TGCGCCAGCAGTGAGTCGAGTCCCAATCAGCCCCAGCATTTT. Its translation is CASSESSPNQPQHF.

The CDR3 spells CAWDLGGDTDTQYF. CDR3 DNA: TGTGCCTGGGATTTGGGGGGGGACACAGATACGCAGTATTTT. The chain combines TRBV30 with TRBJ2-3; TRBD2 matches at 7 bases. Germline values: CDR1 GTSNPN, CDR2 SVGIG (reference sequence). CDR3 length: 14 amino acids. Trimming removed 5 bases from V and 2 bases from J; junction bases left unmatched: 7.